The 3 T cell receptor beta chains given below trace back to one sample, sequenced in a study of early T cells in non-severe SARS-CoV-2 infection. Each CDR3 protein gets one entry after TCRdb re-called the 5' RACE reads with MiXCR. The table includes more than 20,000 distinct CDR3 sequences, roughly 4.2% detected once. The sequenced sample consisted of whole blood. The receptors stem from an adult who was a healthcare worker with PCR-confirmed SARS-CoV-2 infection or an uninfected control (not recorded which).

This sequence joins TRBV5-1 and TRBJ2-1; D possibly uses TRBD1 or TRBD2 (5 bases each). This CDR3 has 15 residues. The ends were cut back, 2 bases at V and 4 bases at J, with 13 bases in the middle. The germline V gene encodes CDR1 SGHRS and CDR2 YFSETQ. CDR3 nucleotide sequence: TGCGCCAGCAGCTTAGTCCAGGGAGTATACAATGAGCAGTTCTTC. This codes for CASSLVQGVYNEQFF. The full variable domain, with the rest looked up from reference TRBV5-1 and TRBJ2-1, is KAGVTQTPRYLIKTRGQQVTLSCSPISGHRSVSWYQQTPGQGLQFLFEYFSETQRNKGNFPGRFSGRQFSNSRSEMNVSTLELGDSALYLCASSLVQGVYNEQFFGPGTRLTVL.

In regard to this clonotype: A much larger clone differs from this one at a single base, so this may be a read error. This chain connects TRBV6-6 to TRBJ2-7; 7 bases are a match to TRBD1. This CDR3 has 14 residues. Germline loops: CDR1 MNHNY, CDR2 SVGAGI (reference sequence). J gave up 6 bases and V 6 bases, and 11 bases lay outside the gene matches. This CDR3 reads CASSPGTVPREQYF. DNA of the CDR3: TGTGCCAGCAGCCCCGGGACAGTGCCCCGCGAGCAGTACTTC.

The genes are TRBV11-2 and TRBJ2-7; no definite D call. This CDR3 spans 14 amino acids. The V gene lost 4 bases and the J gene lost 4 bases, with 14 bases spanning the gap. CDR1 is SGHAT and CDR2 is FQNNGV in the germline V gene. The CDR3 sequence is CASSSSSDWYEQYF. The DNA of the CDR3 is TGTGCCAGCAGCTCGTCGAGCGATTGGTACGAGCAGTACTTC.